This is a list of T cell receptor beta chains from one sample in a study of blood T cell repertoires in COVID-19. Sequenced by immunoSEQ multiplex PCR; TCRdb stores in-frame clones only, minus some. This table holds roughly 190,000 clones, approximately 84% found once. Sequencing was done on a sample of peripheral blood. The receptors come from a woman between 65 and 79 years old with active or convalescent COVID-19. CDR3s include the opening cysteine and the closing phenylalanine or tryptophan. The order of the fields is CDR3 DNA, CDR3 protein, V gene, D gene, J gene, clone size. D genes are given only for firm matches. Expanded clones get a size class; other rows say once, few or many, or leave the size out.

TGTGCCAGCTCACGACGACAGGGTGACCCATACGAGCAGTACTTC | CASSRRQGDPYEQYF | TRBV18 | TRBD1 | TRBJ2-7 | .
TGTGCCAGCAGAGCGACGTACACTGAAGCTTTCTTT | CASRATYTEAFF | TRBV6-5 | . | TRBJ1-1 | .
TGTGCCAGCAGCTTGCTAGCGGGACGCACAGATACGCAGTATTTT | CASSLLAGRTDTQYF | TRBV5-6 | TRBD2 | TRBJ2-3 | .
TGTGCCAGCAGCTCTCACGCGGGGGACACTGAAGCTTTCTTT | CASSSHAGDTEAFF | TRBV7-9 | . | TRBJ1-1 | .
TGTGCCAGCAGCTACACTTATAGCAATCAGCCCCAGCATTTT | CASSYTYSNQPQHF | TRBV6-5 | . | TRBJ1-5 | .
TGTGCCAGCAGCGAGGGCGGGAATCCCTCCTACGAGCAGTACTTC | CASSEGGNPSYEQYF | TRBV6-5 | . | TRBJ2-7 | few
TGTGCCAGTAGTATGGGGACAGGTGGGAAAGATACGCAGTATTTT | CASSMGTGGKDTQYF | TRBV19 | TRBD1 | TRBJ2-3 | .
TGTGCCAGCAGCTTGGGACAGAGCACAGATACGCAGTATTTT | CASSLGQSTDTQYF | TRBV11-3 | TRBD1 | TRBJ2-3 | .
TGCGCCAGCAGCCTGGGACAGGGGCTACCTGAAGCTTTCTTT | CASSLGQGLPEAFF | TRBV5-1 | TRBD1 | TRBJ1-1 | .
TGTGCCAGCAGCTCCCCCGCGAGTAATGAAAAACTGTTTTTT | CASSSPASNEKLFF | TRBV21-1 | . | TRBJ1-4 | .
TGTGCTAGTGGCCTCATCGGGGGAAGAGTTTCACCCCTCCACTTT | CASGLIGGRVSPLHF | TRBV12-5 | . | TRBJ1-6 | .
TGTGCCAGCAGCTTGTTCGCCACAGGGAACCATGAGCAGTTCTTC | CASSLFATGNHEQFF | TRBV7-2 | . | TRBJ2-1 | .
TGTGCCAGCAGTTTAAATAGCATGAGCTCCTACAATGAGCAGTTCTTC | CASSLNSMSSYNEQFF | TRBV27 | . | TRBJ2-1 | once
TGTGCCAGCAGCTTGGCGGGGAATAGTAATTCACCCCTCCACTTT | CASSLAGNSNSPLHF | TRBV7-9 | . | TRBJ1-6 | .
TGTGCCAGCAGTGAAGTCAGGGGGCTAGGGTATGGCTACACCTTC | CASSEVRGLGYGYTF | TRBV2 | TRBD1 | TRBJ1-2 | .
TGTGCCAGCTCACCTCAGGGGTATAGCAATCAGCCCCAGCATTTT | CASSPQGYSNQPQHF | TRBV18 | . | TRBJ1-5 | .
TGCGCCAGCAGCCAAGAGGGACTCAACACCGGGGAGCTGTTTTTT | CASSQEGLNTGELFF | TRBV4-1 | . | TRBJ2-2 | .
TGCGCCAGCAGCATCAGACAGGGAGGTGGCTACACCTTC | CASSIRQGGGYTF | TRBV5-1 | TRBD1 | TRBJ1-2 | .